This T cell receptor (beta chain) came from a study of blood T cell repertoires in COVID-19 (dated by TCRdb to the early 2020s). For the study in its entirety: Samples covering the acute and convalescent phases of COVID-19 were provided by collaborators in the United States, Italy and Spain. The prospective study material was composed of cDNA or gDNA derived from T cells, B-cell-depleted T cells, or PBMCs. Samples were obtained from the ongoing ImmuneRACE study (first 160 participants) and from some 1,300 subjects provided by 6 global collaborators. Deeply sampled blood TCRbeta repertoires from subjects exposed to, actively infected with, or recovered from COVID-19 were included in the dataset. The repertoires were released in a freely available public database meant as a resource for research on the immune response to SARS-CoV-2. Where available, HLA class I and class II types were obtained from metadata supplied by the sample provider rather than from assay-based typing. Nearly every sample came with metadata listing a de-identified subject ID, COVID-19 status, age in years and sex.

Based on the germline V gene, the CDR1 and CDR2 sequences are MRHNA and SNTAGT. The CDR3 numbers 14 residues from cysteine through phenylalanine. Kept here is only the CDR3 DNA, which spans 42 bases and is read in frame from base 1. V has 3 bases trimmed and J has 5 bases trimmed; junction bases matching no gene number 3. Summary of the overall study and its limitations: The amount of clinical and demographic metadata varied by source and participant and was provided uncurated.

Whole blood was collected in K2EDTA tubes by collaborating institutions according to the institutions' own protocols. For TCRbeta analysis, collaborator samples were shipped as frozen whole blood, as isolated PBMCs, or as DNA extracted from either sample type. TCRbeta CDR3 regions were amplified from genomic DNA by means of the immunoSEQ Assay, a bias-controlled multiplex PCR. The paper's data handling went like this. Nucleated cell counts per sample were estimated from amplification of reference gene primers within the assay. To quantify the absolute abundance of each unique TCRbeta CDR3 rearrangement, sequence reads were collapsed and filtered. For each sample, productive Simpson clonality was calculated as the square root of Simpson's diversity index across productive rearrangements. Held by TCRdb, this immuneACCESS table contains in-frame sequences only and omits some clones. Under half of the omission traces to an unresolved V gene where checked; the cause of the rest is unknown. That table supplies the V and J calls and clone size; D and trimming were determined from the DNA. This sample gives 150,000 or so clones in total; 77% of them show up just once. Roughly 9% of the sample belongs to the ten largest clones.

This clone was counted ten times or more. Its binding antigen is unknown. Qualities for individual bases were not recorded, and no much larger clone is one base off. The sequence joins TRBV6-4 to TRBJ2-3; 9 junctional bases match TRBD2. Specimen: peripheral blood. This receptor was obtained from a woman between 50 and 59 years old with active or convalescent COVID-19. CDR3 sequence: CASSELAGGDTQYF. The nucleotide sequence reads TGTGCCAGCAGTGAACTAGCGGGTGGAGATACGCAGTATTTT.